This T cell receptor (beta chain) comes out of a study of breast tumors, draining lymph nodes, adjacent tissues. General study points: The lymph node origin of tumor T cells was framed as consistent with a hypothesis, not demonstrated. Tumor repertoires ranked between lymph nodes and nontumor tissue in diversity, with V and J gene preferences.

From the multiplex PCR reads, TCRdb called clonotypes with MiXCR, one entry per CDR3 protein. The sample shows under 30,000 distinct CDR3 sequences, about 25% of them seen only once. This clonotype was seen ten or more times. Its antigen is not identified. This sequence was found in a female donor with breast cancer. Some clones in this sample may be carry-over from other donors' samples. Material for sequencing was breast tumor tissue.

This CDR3 reads CASSYRGAGGHPQYF. For the CDR3, the DNA is TGTGCCAGCAGTTACCGGGGAGCGGGAGGTCATCCGCAGTATTTT. V usage is TRBV6-5 and J usage is TRBJ2-3, with 9 nucleotides matching TRBD2. Per the germline V gene, CDR1 is MNHEY and CDR2 is SVGAGI. The J segment lost 10 bases and the V segment lost 2 bases, leaving 10 bases of the junction unmatched. This CDR3 is 15 amino acids long.